A single sample gave rise to the 14 T cell receptor beta chains below, sequenced in a study of T cells expressing NK-cell markers. TCRdb reworked the 5' RACE reads into one entry per CDR3 protein, no DNA. This table lists 20,000 to 25,000 distinct CDR3 sequences. Sequenced input: blood T cells: a sorted CD56 or NKG2C T cell subset, CD4+ or CD8+ T cells, or bulk PBMC T cells (not recorded which). The receptors were gathered from a man aged 18-70 years in good health.

The J gene is TRBJ2-5, the V gene TRBV6-2 or TRBV6-3; the TRBD2 assignment by TCRdb is unverifiable without DNA. This CDR3 spans 17 amino acids. CDR1 is MNHEY, CDR2 SVGEGT, per germline. The CDR3 is CASGHKREGRVGETQYF.

This chain links TRBV2 with TRBJ2-3; no DNA is available, so the TRBD2 call from TCRdb remains unchecked. CDR3 size: 15 residues. In germline, CDR1 is SNHLY, CDR2 FYNNEI. CDR3 sequence reads: CASSSTSGQADTQYF.

The chain joins TRBV12-3 or TRBV12-4 to TRBJ2-7; the D call from TCRdb, TRBD1, cannot be confirmed without DNA. The CDR3 totals 13 residues. CDR3 sequence: CASSFGTGSEQYF.

The chain uses TRBV7-2 and TRBJ2-7; the D call of TRBD1 rests on TCRdb alone, since no DNA is present to check it. Looked up from germline, CDR1 is SGHTA and CDR2 is FQGNSA. CDR3 length: 16 residues. The CDR3 is CASSLNPFPPSYEQYF.

V usage is TRBV20-1 and J usage is TRBJ1-5; checking the TCRdb D call of TRBD1 is not possible without DNA. Germline assignment: CDR1 DFQATT and CDR2 SNEGSKA (reference sequence). CDR3 length equals 13 residues. CDR3 loop: CSASTGEVQPQHF.

This chain uses TRBV5-1 with TRBJ1-1. This CDR3 contains 11 residues. Germline loops: CDR1 SGHRS, CDR2 YFSETQ. The chain's CDR3 is CASSEDTEAFF.

This chain links TRBV6-2 or TRBV6-3 with TRBJ2-1; TCRdb picks TRBD1, but there is no DNA to check that call. This CDR3 has 15 residues. Germline CDR1 MNHEY, CDR2 SVGEGT. The CDR3 sequence is CASSPGQATYNEQFF.

V is TRBV7-4 and J is TRBJ1-5; TCRdb proposes TRBD1, but this gene call is untestable without DNA. The CDR3 sequence is 17 residues long. Per germline, CDR1 SGHVT and CDR2 SQSDAQ. CDR3 residues: CASSLRQAPYSNQPQHF.

The chain links TRBV5-6 to TRBJ2-1; TCRdb picks TRBD2, but there is no DNA to check that call. The CDR3 length is 15 residues. Germline CDR1 reads SGHDT; CDR2 reads YYEEEE. The CDR3 loop reads CASSRLAGGPGEQFF. Looking up the rest from reference TRBV5-6 and TRBJ2-1 gives the full variable domain: DAGVTQSPTHLIKTRGQQVTLRCSPKSGHDTVSWYQQALGQGPQFIFQYYEEEERQRGNFPDRFSGHQFPNYSSELNVNALLLGDSALYLCASSRLAGGPGEQFFGPGTRLTVL.

The gene calls are TRBV30 and TRBJ2-7. Germline CDR1 is GTSNPN and CDR2 is SVGIG (reference sequence). The CDR3 sequence is 13 residues long. CDR3 protein: CAWSVARTYEQYF.

The chain recombines TRBV7-9 with TRBJ2-7; TCRdb proposes TRBD1, but this gene call is untestable without DNA. Germline loops: CDR1 SEHNR, CDR2 FQNEAQ (reference sequence). The CDR3 is made up of 14 amino acids. The CDR3 reads CASSSRDRVYEQYF.

The chain links TRBV12-3 or TRBV12-4 to TRBJ1-6. This CDR3 region has 15 residues. This CDR3 reads CASSLSGPNNSPLHF.

The rearrangement links TRBV20-1 to TRBJ2-1. This CDR3 contains 15 residues. Germline loops: CDR1 DFQATT, CDR2 SNEGSKA (reference sequence). The CDR3 spells CSARDPGSSYNEQFF.

This sequence joins TRBV12-3 or TRBV12-4 and TRBJ1-2; the D gene TCRdb calls, TRBD1, cannot be checked with no DNA. The CDR3 contains 14 residues. The CDR3 region is CASTPWAQNYGYTF.